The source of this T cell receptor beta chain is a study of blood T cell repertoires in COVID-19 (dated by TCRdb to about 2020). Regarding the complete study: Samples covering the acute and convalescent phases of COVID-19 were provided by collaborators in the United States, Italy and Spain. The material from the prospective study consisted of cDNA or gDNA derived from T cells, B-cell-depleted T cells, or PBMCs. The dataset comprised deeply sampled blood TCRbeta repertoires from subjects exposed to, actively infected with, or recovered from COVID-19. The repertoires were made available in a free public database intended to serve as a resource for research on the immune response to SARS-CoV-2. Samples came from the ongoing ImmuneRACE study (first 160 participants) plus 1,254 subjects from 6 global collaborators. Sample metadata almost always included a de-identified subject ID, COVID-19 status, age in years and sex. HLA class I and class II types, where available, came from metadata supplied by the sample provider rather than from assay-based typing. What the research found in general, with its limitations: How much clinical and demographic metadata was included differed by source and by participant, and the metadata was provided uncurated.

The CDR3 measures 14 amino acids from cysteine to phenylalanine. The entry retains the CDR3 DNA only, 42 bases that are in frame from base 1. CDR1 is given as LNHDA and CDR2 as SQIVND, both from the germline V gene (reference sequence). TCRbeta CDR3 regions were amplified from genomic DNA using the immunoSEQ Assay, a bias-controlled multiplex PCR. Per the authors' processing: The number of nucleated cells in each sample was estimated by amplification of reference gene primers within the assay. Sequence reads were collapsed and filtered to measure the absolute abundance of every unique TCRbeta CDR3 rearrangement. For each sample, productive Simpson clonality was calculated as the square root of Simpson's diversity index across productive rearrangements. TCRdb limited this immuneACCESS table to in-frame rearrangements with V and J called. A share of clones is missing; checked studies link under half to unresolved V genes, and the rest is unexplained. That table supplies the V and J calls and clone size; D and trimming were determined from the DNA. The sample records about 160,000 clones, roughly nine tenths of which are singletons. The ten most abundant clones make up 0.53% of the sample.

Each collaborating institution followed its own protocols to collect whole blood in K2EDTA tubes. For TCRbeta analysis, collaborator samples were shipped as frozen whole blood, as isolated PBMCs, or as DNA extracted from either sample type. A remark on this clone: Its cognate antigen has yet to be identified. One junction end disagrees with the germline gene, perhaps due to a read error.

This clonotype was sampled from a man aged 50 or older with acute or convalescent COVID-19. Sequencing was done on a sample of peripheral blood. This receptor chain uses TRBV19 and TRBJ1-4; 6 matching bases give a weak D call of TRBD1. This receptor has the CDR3 CASSSRGRNEELFF. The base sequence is TGTGCCAGTAGCAGCAGGGGACGGAATGAAGAACTGTTTTTT.